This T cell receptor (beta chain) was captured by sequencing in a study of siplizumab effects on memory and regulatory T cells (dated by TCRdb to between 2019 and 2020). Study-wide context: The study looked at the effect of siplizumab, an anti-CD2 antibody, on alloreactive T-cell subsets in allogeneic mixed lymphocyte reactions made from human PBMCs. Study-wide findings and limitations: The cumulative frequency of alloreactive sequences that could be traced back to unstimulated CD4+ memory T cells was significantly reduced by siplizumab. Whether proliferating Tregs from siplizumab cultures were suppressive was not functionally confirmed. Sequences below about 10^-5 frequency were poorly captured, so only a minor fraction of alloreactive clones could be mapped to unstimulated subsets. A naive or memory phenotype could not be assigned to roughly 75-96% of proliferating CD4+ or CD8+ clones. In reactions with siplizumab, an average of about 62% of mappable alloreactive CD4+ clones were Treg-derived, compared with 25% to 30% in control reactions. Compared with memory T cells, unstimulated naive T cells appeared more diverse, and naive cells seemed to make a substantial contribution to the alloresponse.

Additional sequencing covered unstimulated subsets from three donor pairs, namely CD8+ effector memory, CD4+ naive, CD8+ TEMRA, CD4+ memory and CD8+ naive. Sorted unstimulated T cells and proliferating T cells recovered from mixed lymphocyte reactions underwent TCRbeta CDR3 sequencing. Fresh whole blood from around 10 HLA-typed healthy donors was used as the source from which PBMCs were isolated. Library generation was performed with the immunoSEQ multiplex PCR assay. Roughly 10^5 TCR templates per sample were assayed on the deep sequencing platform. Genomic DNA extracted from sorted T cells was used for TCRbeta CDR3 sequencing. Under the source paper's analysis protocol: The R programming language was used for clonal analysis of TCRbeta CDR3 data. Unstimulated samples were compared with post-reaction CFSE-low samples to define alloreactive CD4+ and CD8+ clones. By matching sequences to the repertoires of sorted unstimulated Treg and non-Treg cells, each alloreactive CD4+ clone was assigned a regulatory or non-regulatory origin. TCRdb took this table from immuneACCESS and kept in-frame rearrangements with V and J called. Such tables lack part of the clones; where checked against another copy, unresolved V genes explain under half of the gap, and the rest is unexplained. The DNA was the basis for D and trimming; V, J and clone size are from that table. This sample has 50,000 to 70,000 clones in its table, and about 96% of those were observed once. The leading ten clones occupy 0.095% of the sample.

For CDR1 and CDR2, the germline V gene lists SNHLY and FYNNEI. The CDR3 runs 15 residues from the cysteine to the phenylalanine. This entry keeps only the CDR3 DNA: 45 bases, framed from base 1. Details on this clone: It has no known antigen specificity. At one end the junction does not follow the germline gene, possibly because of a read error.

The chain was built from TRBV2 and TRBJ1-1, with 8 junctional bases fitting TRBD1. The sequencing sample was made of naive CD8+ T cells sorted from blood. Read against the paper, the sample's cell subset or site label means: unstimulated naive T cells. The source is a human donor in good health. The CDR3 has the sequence CAGRDRYLRNTEAFF. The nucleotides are TGTGCCGGCAGGGACAGGTATCTCAGGAACACTGAAGCTTTCTTT.